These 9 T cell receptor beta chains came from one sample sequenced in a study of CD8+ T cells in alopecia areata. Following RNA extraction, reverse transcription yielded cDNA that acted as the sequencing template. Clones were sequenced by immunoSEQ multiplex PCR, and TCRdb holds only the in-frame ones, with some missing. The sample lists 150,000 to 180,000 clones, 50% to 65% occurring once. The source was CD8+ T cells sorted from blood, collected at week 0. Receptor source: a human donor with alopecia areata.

As DNA, the CDR3 is TGTGCCAGCAGCCGGAGGCTAGCGAACTCCGATGAGCAGTTCTTC. This gives the protein CASSRRLANSDEQFF. The genes are TRBV5-5 and TRBJ2-1, with a possible D match to TRBD2 (6 bases). The CDR3 consists of 15 residues. V was pared by 4 bases and J by 8 bases, with 19 bases between. Germline loops: CDR1 SGHKS, CDR2 YYEKEE (reference sequence).

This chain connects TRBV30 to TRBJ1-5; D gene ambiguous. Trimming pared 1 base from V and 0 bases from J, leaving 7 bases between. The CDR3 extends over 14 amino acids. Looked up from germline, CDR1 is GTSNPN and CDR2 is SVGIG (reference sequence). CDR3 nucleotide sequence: TGTGCCTGGAGTGACACCCATAGCAATCAGCCCCAGCATTTT. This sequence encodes CAWSDTHSNQPQHF.

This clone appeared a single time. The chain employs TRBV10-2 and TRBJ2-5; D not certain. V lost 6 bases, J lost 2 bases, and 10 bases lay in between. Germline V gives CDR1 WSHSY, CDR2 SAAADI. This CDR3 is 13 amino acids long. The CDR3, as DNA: TGCGCCAGCAGGGCCCTCGGGCAAGAGACCCAGTACTTC. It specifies CASRALGQETQYF.

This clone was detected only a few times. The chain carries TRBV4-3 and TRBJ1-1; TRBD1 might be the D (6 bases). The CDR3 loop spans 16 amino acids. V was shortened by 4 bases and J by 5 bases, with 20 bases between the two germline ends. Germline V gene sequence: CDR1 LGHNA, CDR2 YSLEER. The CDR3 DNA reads TGCGCCAGCAGCCCACAGCAGGGGCACGGAGGAACTGAAGCTTTCTTT. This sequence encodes CASSPQQGHGGTEAFF.

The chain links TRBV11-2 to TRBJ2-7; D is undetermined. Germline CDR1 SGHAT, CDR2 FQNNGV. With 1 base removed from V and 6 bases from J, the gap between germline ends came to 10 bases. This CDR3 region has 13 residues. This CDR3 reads CASSLVGSREQYF. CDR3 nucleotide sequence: TGTGCCAGCAGCTTAGTGGGGTCCCGCGAGCAGTACTTC.

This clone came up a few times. CDR3 DNA sequence: TGTGCCAGCAGAAAGACAGGGATCAACACTGAAGCTTTCTTT. Translation: CASRKTGINTEAFF. This chain connects TRBV14 to TRBJ1-1; TRBD1 aligns across 7 bases. V shed 6 bases and J 2 bases; nucleotides not matched to a gene: 6. CDR1 is SGHDN, CDR2 FVKESK, per germline. The CDR3 is made up of 14 amino acids.

In DNA form, the CDR3 reads TGTGCCAGCAGCCCTGAGCCTAGCGGGGGTCCCAATGAGCAGTTCTTC. Translating it yields CASSPEPSGGPNEQFF. The J gene is TRBJ2-1, the V gene TRBV9; 10 nucleotides align to TRBD2. V dropped 4 bases and J dropped 6; count of bases not matched to a gene: 10. The CDR3 length is 16 residues. Per germline, CDR1 SGDLS and CDR2 YYNGEE.

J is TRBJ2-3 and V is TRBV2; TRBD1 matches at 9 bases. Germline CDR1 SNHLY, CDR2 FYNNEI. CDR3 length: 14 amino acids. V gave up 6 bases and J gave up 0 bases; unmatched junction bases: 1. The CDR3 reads CASRGQGSTDTQYF. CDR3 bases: TGTGCCAGCAGGGGACAGGGCAGCACAGATACGCAGTATTTT.

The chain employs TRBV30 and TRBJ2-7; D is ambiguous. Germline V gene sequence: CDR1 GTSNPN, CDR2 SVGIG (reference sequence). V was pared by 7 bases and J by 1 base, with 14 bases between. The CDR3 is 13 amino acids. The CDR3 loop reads CALTDSNSYEQYF. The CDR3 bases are TGTGCCTTAACAGATAGTAATTCCTACGAGCAGTACTTC.